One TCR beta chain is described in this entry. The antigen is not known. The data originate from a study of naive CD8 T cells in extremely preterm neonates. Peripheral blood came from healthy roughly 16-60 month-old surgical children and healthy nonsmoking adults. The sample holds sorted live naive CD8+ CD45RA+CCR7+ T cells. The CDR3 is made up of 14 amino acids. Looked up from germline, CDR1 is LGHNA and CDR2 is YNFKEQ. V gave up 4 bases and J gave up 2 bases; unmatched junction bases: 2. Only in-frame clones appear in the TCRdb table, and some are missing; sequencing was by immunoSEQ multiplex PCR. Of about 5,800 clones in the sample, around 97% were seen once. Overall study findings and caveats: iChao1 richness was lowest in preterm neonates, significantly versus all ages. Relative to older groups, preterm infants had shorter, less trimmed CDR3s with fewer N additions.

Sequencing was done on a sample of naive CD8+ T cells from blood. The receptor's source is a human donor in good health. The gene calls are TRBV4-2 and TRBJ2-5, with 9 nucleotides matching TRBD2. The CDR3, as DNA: TGTGCCAGCAGCCGAGCGGGGGGTCAAGAGACCCAGTACTTC. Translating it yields CASSRAGGQETQYF.